This TCR beta chain was found in a study of T cells in women clearing cervical HPV infection. Overall study: Case blood drawn at lesion detection; control blood after infection cleared. Only a few women had HLA typing results available.

immunoSEQ multiplex PCR used an average of about 1.3 ug genomic DNA. Some clones are missing from TCRdb's copy, which holds only in-frame ones; the method was immunoSEQ multiplex PCR. The sample's table shows some 39,000 clones. Comment on this clone: Its cognate antigen is unknown. The CDR3 end lies 3 residues beyond the end of the read and is filled in from the germline J gene.

Study-wide findings and caveats: A classifier using richness and V gene abundances reached an AUC of 0.7 to 0.9.

Looked up from germline, CDR1 is MGHRA and CDR2 is YSYEKL. This CDR3 spans 15 amino acids. The V segment lost 4 bases and the J segment 8 bases; nucleotides outside the gene matches: 8. The V call is TRBV4-1, the J call TRBJ1-4; TRBD1 matches at 9 bases. The TCR originated in a woman between 18 and 70 years old with a cervical HPV16 infection that either progressed to CIN3+ or cleared (not recorded which). The sample taken for sequencing was blood buffy coat. The CDR3 sequence is CASSLPGQGREKLFF. The DNA read from the CDR3 is TGCGCCAGCAGCCTACCGGGACAGGGCCGGGAAAAA.